Below, one TCR beta chain is given with its context. As yet, its antigen is unknown. This sample is part of a study of CD8+ T cells in alopecia areata. The wider study: For the treated group, dosing was oral tofacitinib at 5 to 10 mg twice daily. Overall study findings and caveats: Alopecia totalis/universalis scalp especially showed more expanded CD8+ clones than normal scalp. In scalp, tofacitinib significantly decreased clonality and expanded CD8+ clones among the top 100.

Trimming cost V 0 bases and J 8 bases, with 11 bases left between them. CDR3 length: 15 residues. Germline values: CDR1 SGHDN, CDR2 FVKESK. Treatment given: oral pan-JAK inhibitor, 5-10 mg twice daily. Extracted RNA was reverse transcribed, and the resulting cDNA served as sequencing template. The assay was immunoSEQ multiplex PCR, and TCRdb's table has in-frame clones only and misses some. Of some 170,000 clones in the sample, less than 75% are singletons; the top ten hold roughly 17%. The sequencing used CD4+ T cells sorted from blood, collected between weeks 55 and 65, from a patient treated with tofacitinib. This receptor was obtained from a human donor with alopecia areata. The rearrangement uses TRBV14 and TRBJ1-6; D gene unclear. The CDR3 sequence: CASSQDMFFYSPLHF. In DNA, the CDR3 is TGTGCCAGCAGCCAAGATATGTTCTTTTATTCACCCCTCCACTTT. Full variable domain (missing parts from reference TRBV14 and TRBJ1-6): EAGVTQFPSHSVIEKGQTVTLRCDPISGHDNLYWYRRVMGKEIKFLLHFVKESKQDESGMPNNRFLAERTGGTYSTLKVQPAELEDSGVYFCASSQDMFFYSPLHFGNGTRLTVT.